One and the same sample provided the 4 T cell receptor beta chains below, sequenced in a study of cytomegalovirus exposure and HLA in healthy donors. The PCR made use of 60 Vbeta and 13 Jbeta primers. Some clones are missing from TCRdb's copy, which holds only in-frame ones; the method was immunoSEQ multiplex PCR. The sample holds 150,000 to 200,000 clones, 60% to 80% seen once. The sequencing input was PBMCs. Receptors were obtained from a woman aged 45-65 years in good health and CMV-seropositive.

The rearrangement links TRBV2 to TRBJ1-1, with no clear D. The CDR3 has 14 amino acids. V lost 6 bases and J lost 10, with 21 bases in between. CDR1 is SNHLY and CDR2 is FYNNEI in the germline V gene. The CDR3 nucleotides are TGTGCCAGCAGCCATAGACACCCTAGGGAGGGAGCTTTCTTT. It yields the protein CASSHRHPREGAFF.

The chain combines TRBV27 with TRBJ2-1; 7 positions agree with TRBD2. V dropped 3 bases and J dropped 2; count of bases not matched to a gene: 7. CDR1 and CDR2 (germline): MNHEY, SMNVEV (reference sequence). CDR3 length: 16 amino acids. CDR3: CASSLEGGYPYNEQFF. The CDR3 DNA sequence: TGTGCCAGCAGTTTGGAGGGAGGGTATCCCTACAATGAGCAGTTCTTC.

V and J are TRBV4-1 and TRBJ2-2; D is possibly TRBD2 (7 bases). The germline V gene encodes CDR1 MGHRA and CDR2 YSYEKL. The CDR3 is made up of 16 amino acids. With 0 bases removed from V and 4 bases from J, the gap between germline ends came to 12 bases. The chain's CDR3 is CASSQEGGAGTGELFF. The CDR3 DNA sequence: TGCGCCAGCAGCCAAGAAGGGGGGGCGGGCACCGGGGAGCTGTTTTTT.

The rearrangement uses TRBV6-1 and TRBJ1-5, with TRBD1 identical over 7 bases. V was pared by 9 bases and J by 2 bases, with 7 bases of the junction left unmatched. Germline values: CDR1 MNHNS, CDR2 SASEGT. The CDR3 extends over 14 amino acids. The CDR3 is CASPGGGGNQPQHF. CDR3 sequence (DNA): TGTGCCAGTCCAGGAGGGGGCGGCAATCAGCCCCAGCATTTT.